This is a list of T cell receptor beta chains from one sample in a study of long-term antiretroviral therapy in people with HIV. Data came from immunoSEQ multiplex PCR; TCRdb stores just in-frame clones and leaves some out. Among fewer than 25,000 clones, approximately 80% were seen once, and the ten largest hold 4.3%. The sequencing used unsorted PBMCs, collected about 5.7 years after starting antiretroviral therapy. These receptor sequences come from a man aged 25-45 years with HIV. CDR3s include the opening cysteine and the closing phenylalanine or tryptophan. Fields, in order: clone size, CDR3 length, V gene, CDR3 protein. Only part of the rows carry a size: once, few, many, or a class if the clone is expanded.

clone size: NA; CDR3 length: 13; V gene: TRBV5-6; CDR3 protein: CASSGVSTGELFF
clone size: NA; CDR3 length: 16; V gene: TRBV11-2; CDR3 protein: CASRSEAAQGASGYTF
clone size: NA; CDR3 length: 14; V gene: TRBV7-2; CDR3 protein: CASSYSRVYNEQFF
clone size: NA; CDR3 length: 16; V gene: TRBV9; CDR3 protein: CASSAQQGFSGNTIYF
clone size: NA; CDR3 length: 15; V gene: TRBV6-1; CDR3 protein: CASTAEDYNTGELFF
clone size: few; CDR3 length: 15; V gene: TRBV4-2; CDR3 protein: CASSQTGANNQPQHF
clone size: NA; CDR3 length: 14; V gene: TRBV7-2; CDR3 protein: CASSYRDYADTQYF
clone size: NA; CDR3 length: 14; V gene: TRBV7-8; CDR3 protein: CASSLSTVFYGYTF
clone size: NA; CDR3 length: 12; V gene: TRBV6-4; CDR3 protein: CASRGGGTEAFF
clone size: NA; CDR3 length: 14; V gene: TRBV19; CDR3 protein: CASSIVGLGQPQHF
clone size: NA; CDR3 length: 15; V gene: TRBV6-1; CDR3 protein: CASSEAREWNQPQHF
clone size: NA; CDR3 length: 13; V gene: TRBV6-6; CDR3 protein: CASGLAESYEQYF
clone size: NA; CDR3 length: 13; V gene: TRBV28; CDR3 protein: CASSPRNTGELFF
clone size: NA; CDR3 length: 16; V gene: TRBV18; CDR3 protein: CASSPIGQTSGNTIYF
clone size: NA; CDR3 length: 19; V gene: TRBV4-2; CDR3 protein: CASSQDLQGGGVAKNIQYF
clone size: NA; CDR3 length: 15; V gene: TRBV4-3; CDR3 protein: CASSQRTGLSYEQYF
clone size: once; CDR3 length: 16; V gene: TRBV5-1; CDR3 protein: CASSLRTGGGSYEQYF
clone size: NA; CDR3 length: 12; V gene: TRBV7-8; CDR3 protein: CASSLVGQPQHF
clone size: NA; CDR3 length: 16; V gene: TRBV16; CDR3 protein: CASSREARGRRQPQHF
clone size: NA; CDR3 length: 12; V gene: TRBV7-9; CDR3 protein: CASSLNLQPQHF
clone size: NA; CDR3 length: 16; V gene: TRBV5-6; CDR3 protein: CASSSDRGGPGTEAFF
clone size: NA; CDR3 length: 17; V gene: TRBV2; CDR3 protein: CASSDYDIYSGANVLTF
clone size: NA; CDR3 length: 16; V gene: TRBV28; CDR3 protein: CAIKGLQQGLAEKLFF
clone size: NA; CDR3 length: 12; V gene: TRBV5-6; CDR3 protein: CASSNGDTEAFF
clone size: NA; CDR3 length: 16; V gene: TRBV5-8; CDR3 protein: CASSLGSGGARTEAFF
clone size: NA; CDR3 length: 14; V gene: TRBV14; CDR3 protein: CASSSAGAGNTIYF
clone size: NA; CDR3 length: 15; V gene: TRBV5-6; CDR3 protein: CASSLVGGGGYGYTF
clone size: NA; CDR3 length: 13; V gene: TRBV15; CDR3 protein: CATSTQGNYGYTF
clone size: NA; CDR3 length: 13; V gene: TRBV4-3; CDR3 protein: CASSPTPGGEQYF
clone size: NA; CDR3 length: 14; V gene: TRBV7-2; CDR3 protein: CASSLEAGPSGDFF
clone size: NA; CDR3 length: 16; V gene: TRBV5-4; CDR3 protein: CASSLGAGGRDYGYTF
clone size: NA; CDR3 length: 11; V gene: TRBV7-3; CDR3 protein: CASSEGYEQYF
clone size: NA; CDR3 length: 20; V gene: TRBV9; CDR3 protein: CASSVGEGGQGLFSNQPQHF
clone size: NA; CDR3 length: 13; V gene: TRBV29-1; CDR3 protein: CSVVSGPFYGYTF
clone size: NA; CDR3 length: 18; V gene: TRBV7-6; CDR3 protein: CASSFLFRDEGPQETQYF
clone size: NA; CDR3 length: 13; V gene: TRBV4-3; CDR3 protein: CASSPNGGYEQYF
clone size: NA; CDR3 length: 14; V gene: TRBV28; CDR3 protein: CASRPQSSNQPQHF
clone size: once; CDR3 length: 15; V gene: TRBV28; CDR3 protein: CASSLAGTETSPLHF
clone size: NA; CDR3 length: 14; V gene: TRBV7-9; CDR3 protein: CASTGQASYNEQFF
clone size: NA; CDR3 length: 14; V gene: TRBV5-5; CDR3 protein: CASSYRGAGNTIYF
clone size: NA; CDR3 length: 15; V gene: TRBV4-3; CDR3 protein: CASSRAQGGTDTQYF
clone size: NA; CDR3 length: 12; V gene: TRBV10-3; CDR3 protein: CAISDRVIGYTF
clone size: NA; CDR3 length: 17; V gene: TRBV7-9; CDR3 protein: CASSLETGLGGYNEQFF
clone size: NA; CDR3 length: 16; V gene: TRBV19; CDR3 protein: CASSYRGTYKRTEAFF
clone size: NA; CDR3 length: 15; V gene: TRBV6-1; CDR3 protein: CASSWGQRNTGELFF
clone size: NA; CDR3 length: 15; V gene: TRBV19; CDR3 protein: CASSMTGKVNQPQHF
clone size: NA; CDR3 length: 13; V gene: TRBV4-3; CDR3 protein: CASSQDTAYGYTF